The 20 T cell receptor beta chains presented below share a single source sample, sequenced in a study of blood T cells in healthy people across ages. Through a sample-barcoded 5' primer and a J-beta primer mix, a second PCR was run for roughly 6 to 12 cycles. TCRdb re-derived calls from the 5' RACE reads in MiXCR, one entry per CDR3 protein. The table has approximately 810,000 distinct CDR3 sequences, less than 35% seen once. Sequencing was performed on blood. The receptors shown here come from a woman aged 80 or over in good health.

About this clonotype itself: This sequence may be a read error, since a much larger clone differs from it by one base. The rearrangement joins TRBV20-1 to TRBJ1-4, with a possible D match to TRBD1 (5 bases). CDR3 length: 13 residues. Germline V gene sequence: CDR1 DFQATT, CDR2 SNEGSKA (reference sequence). As DNA, the CDR3 is TGCAGTGCCCACAAAGGGGCAAATGAAAAACGGTTTTTT. It codes for CSAHKGANEKRFF.

The rearrangement joins TRBV4-3 to TRBJ2-3; D is ambiguous. The CDR3 is made up of 15 amino acids. V was pared by 0 bases and J by 1 base, with 8 bases between. Germline CDR1 and CDR2: LGHNA and YSLEER. CDR3 in amino acids: CASSQEGRGTDTQYF. The DNA for the CDR3 is TGCGCCAGCAGCCAAGAGGGAAGGGGCACAGATACGCAGTATTTT.

This clonotype was detected many times. V gene TRBV24-1 combines with J gene TRBJ1-2; D call uncertain. This CDR3 has 12 amino acids. Germline CDR1 reads KGHDR; CDR2 reads SFDVKD. V lost 0 bases and J lost 5, with 3 bases in between. The CDR3, as DNA: TGTGCCACCAGTGATTTGCAGTATGGCTACACCTTC. Residues: CATSDLQYGYTF.

Comment on this clonotype: This clone may be a read error of a much larger clone one base away. The rearrangement joins TRBV6-5 to TRBJ1-2, with D tentatively TRBD1 (5 bases). This CDR3 contains 14 residues. Germline CDR1 and CDR2: MNHEY and SVGAGI. The CDR3: CVSSYDSLQGGYTF. CDR3 bases: TGTGTCAGCAGTTATGACAGCCTCCAGGGTGGCTACACCTTC.

This clonotype was observed a handful of times. This chain uses TRBV5-1 with TRBJ2-3; 9 nucleotides agree with TRBD1. The ends lost 2 bases at V and 4 bases at J; junction bases unmatched: 8. CDR1 and CDR2 (germline): SGHRS, YFSETQ. The CDR3 totals 16 residues. CDR3 coding DNA: TGCGCCAGCAGCTTAGGCGGGACAGGGCTAGCAGATACGCAGTATTTT. It translates to CASSLGGTGLADTQYF.

This clonotype was recorded at least ten times. The chain joins TRBV27 to TRBJ2-3; D unresolved. CDR1 and CDR2 from the germline V gene are MNHEY and SMNVEV (reference sequence). With 5 bases removed from V and 4 bases from J, the gap between germline ends came to 10 bases. There are 13 residues in the CDR3. CDR3 protein: CASSPRISDTQYF. Written as DNA, the CDR3 is TGTGCCAGCAGTCCAAGGATTTCAGATACGCAGTATTTT.

The rearrangement links TRBV6-2 or TRBV6-3 to TRBJ1-5, with D unclear. The germline V gene encodes CDR1 MNHEY and CDR2 SVGEGT. Trimming cost V 8 bases and J 3 bases, with 14 bases left between them. The CDR3 spans 14 residues. CDR3 residues: CASYARANNQPQHF. CDR3 DNA sequence: TGTGCCAGCTATGCCCGAGCCAACAATCAGCCCCAGCATTTT.

The chain combines TRBV10-3 with TRBJ2-1, with no clear D. The CDR3 length is 12 residues. Germline assignment: CDR1 ENHRY and CDR2 SYGVKD. With 8 bases removed from V and 3 bases from J, the gap between germline ends came to 8 bases. The DNA for the CDR3 is TGTGCCATCTCCTCGGTCTACAATGAGCAGTTCTTC. This gives the protein CAISSVYNEQFF.

Details on this clonotype: Sequence at one end of the junction differs from germline and may be a read error. The chain couples TRBV20-1 to TRBJ2-7; 9 nucleotides line up with TRBD2. Per germline, CDR1 DFQATT and CDR2 SNEGSKA (reference sequence). There are 14 residues in the CDR3. The CDR3 region is CGAIRAGGAYEQYF. CDR3 nucleotides: TGCGGTGCTATCCGGGCGGGGGGGGCCTACGAGCAGTACTTC.

This clonotype was picked up many times. The chain recombines TRBV20-1 with TRBJ2-5; 9 positions match TRBD1. The CDR3 is 14 amino acids. Germline V gives CDR1 DFQATT, CDR2 SNEGSKA (reference sequence). Trimming took 5 bases from V and 4 from J; bases not matched to a gene: 8. The CDR3 region is CSAPRTGERETQYF. CDR3 DNA sequence: TGCAGTGCTCCCCGGACAGGGGAGCGAGAGACCCAGTACTTC.

This clonotype has a handful of counts. Here the CDR3 reads CASSLRSGGGAKETQYF. The CDR3 nucleotides are TGTGCCAGCAGCTTAAGATCCGGCGGGGGGGCTAAAGAGACCCAGTACTTC. This sequence joins TRBV7-6 and TRBJ2-5; 9 bases are a match to TRBD2. The germline CDR1 and CDR2 sequences are SGHVS and FNYEAQ. With V trimmed by 2 bases and J by 3 bases, 10 bases remained unmatched. The CDR3 covers 17 residues.

This clonotype has more than one count but fewer than ten. The rearrangement joins TRBV2 to TRBJ1-1, with 8 positions matching TRBD1. The V and J ends lost 4 bases and 3 bases, in that order; junction bases with no gene match: 1. The CDR3 consists of 13 residues. The germline V gene encodes CDR1 SNHLY and CDR2 FYNNEI. The CDR3 DNA reads as TGTGCCAGCAGTGGGGACAGGTACACTGAAGCTTTCTTT. This codes for CASSGDRYTEAFF.

This clonotype was detected many times. This sequence joins TRBV7-2 and TRBJ2-4; D may be TRBD1 (6 bases). CDR3 length equals 16 residues. V gave up 5 bases and J gave up 0 bases, with 14 bases separating them. Looked up from germline, CDR1 is SGHTA and CDR2 is FQGNSA. The chain's CDR3 is CASSRNRVLAKNIQYF. CDR3 coding DNA: TGTGCCAGCAGCAGAAACAGGGTCCTAGCCAAAAACATTCAGTACTTC.

The chain links TRBV5-5 to TRBJ2-2; D is ambiguous. The germline V gene has CDR1 SGHKS and CDR2 YYEKEE (reference sequence). V was pared by 0 bases and J by 2 bases, with 8 bases between. CDR3 size: 15 residues. The CDR3 DNA reads as TGTGCCAGCAGCTTGGATCACCTAAACACCGGGGAGCTGTTTTTT. Amino acids: CASSLDHLNTGELFF.

This clonotype has at least ten counts. CDR3 protein: CASSRGGPQNIQYF. For the CDR3, the DNA is TGTGCCAGCAGCCGAGGGGGACCCCAAAACATTCAGTACTTC. V usage is TRBV12-3 or TRBV12-4 and J usage is TRBJ2-4, with a weak D call TRBD1 (6 bases). The ends were cut back, 6 bases at V and 5 bases at J, with 14 bases in the middle. The CDR3 is 14 residues long.

The CDR3 sequence: CASSFGRSETQYF. As DNA, the CDR3 is TGTGCCAGCAGTTTCGGGCGTTCGGAGACCCAGTACTTC. V gene TRBV12-3 or TRBV12-4 combines with J gene TRBJ2-5; no clear D gene. This CDR3 comprises 13 residues. The germline V and J ends were trimmed by 3 bases and 5 bases, with 10 bases remaining between them.

Note on this clonotype: This may be a read error, as it is one base from a much larger clone. The DNA for the CDR3 is TGTGCCAGCAATCCCGCGGGGGCCGGAGATACGCGGTATTTT. Translation gives CASNPAGAGDTRYF. V and J are TRBV6-5 and TRBJ2-3; tentatively, D is TRBD2 (7 bases). The CDR3 is 14 residues long. CDR1 and CDR2 from the germline V gene are MNHEY and SVGAGI.

In regard to this clonotype: A much larger clone sits a single nucleotide away, making a read error possible. The V call is TRBV24-1, the J call TRBJ2-6; 8 positions agree with TRBD1. The germline CDR1 and CDR2 sequences are KGHDR and SFDVKD. This CDR3 is built from 16 residues. The CDR3 protein is CATSDTGGSGANVRTF. The CDR3 DNA reads TGTGCCACCAGTGATACAGGGGGTTCTGGGGCCAACGTCCGGACTTTC.

This clonotype was seen more than once but under ten times. The chain carries TRBV20-1 and TRBJ2-2, with D tentatively TRBD2 (7 bases). CDR3 length equals 16 residues. CDR1 and CDR2 (germline): DFQATT, SNEGSKA (reference sequence). V was pared by 6 bases and J by 1 base, with 18 bases between. The CDR3 DNA sequence: TGCAGTGCCGTTAAGGGGGTAGCGGGGAACACCGGGGAGCTGTTTTTT. Translated, it gives CSAVKGVAGNTGELFF.

The chain uses TRBV6-2 or TRBV6-3 and TRBJ2-7; 7 nucleotides agree with TRBD1. Germline values: CDR1 MNHEY, CDR2 SVGEGT. J was trimmed by 2 bases and V by 6 bases; bases with no gene match: 7. This CDR3 has 14 residues. CDR3 in amino acids: CASRSTGPTYEQYF. CDR3 DNA sequence: TGTGCCAGCAGATCGACAGGGCCTACCTACGAGCAGTACTTC.